This T cell receptor (beta chain) stems from a study of OX40 agonist ivuxolimab in advanced cancers. Study-wide context: Every 2 weeks, patients got intravenous ivuxolimab at one of six dose levels (0.01-10 mg/kg). Whole-study results and caveats: Expanded clones were, on average, more numerous in CD8+ T cells than in CD4+.

The table came from immunoSEQ multiplex PCR; TCRdb's copy has only in-frame clones and leaves some out. The sample lists around 74,000 clones, 85% to 95% occurring once. To note about this clone: What it binds is unknown.

After removal of 5 bases from V and 3 bases from J, the junction contained 12 bases not matched to a gene. This CDR3 is 16 amino acids long. Looked up from germline, CDR1 is SEHNR and CDR2 is FQNEAQ (reference sequence). The gene calls are TRBV7-9 and TRBJ2-7; the match to TRBD2 covers 8 bases. The sequenced sample was CD4+ or CD8+ T cells sorted from blood, obtained in a trial of the OX40 agonist ivuxolimab. This clonotype was sampled from an adult with an advanced solid tumor such as melanoma, head and neck, liver or kidney cancer. This CDR3 reads CASSSSVGGGIYEQYF. The CDR3 DNA reads as TGTGCCAGCAGCAGCTCGGTGGGCGGGGGGATCTACGAGCAGTACTTC.